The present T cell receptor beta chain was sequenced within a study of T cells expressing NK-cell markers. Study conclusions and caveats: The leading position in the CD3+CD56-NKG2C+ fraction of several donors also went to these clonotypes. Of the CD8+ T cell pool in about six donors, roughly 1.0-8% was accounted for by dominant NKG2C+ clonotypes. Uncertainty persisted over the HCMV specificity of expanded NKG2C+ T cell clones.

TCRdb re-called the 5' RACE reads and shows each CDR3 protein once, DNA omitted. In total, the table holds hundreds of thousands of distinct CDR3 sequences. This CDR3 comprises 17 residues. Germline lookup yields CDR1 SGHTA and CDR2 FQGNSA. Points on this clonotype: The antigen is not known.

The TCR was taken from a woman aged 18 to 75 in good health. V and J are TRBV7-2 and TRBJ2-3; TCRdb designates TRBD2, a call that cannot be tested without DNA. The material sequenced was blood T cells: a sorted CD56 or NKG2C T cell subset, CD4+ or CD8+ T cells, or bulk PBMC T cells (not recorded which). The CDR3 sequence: CASSPDLLAGAKDTQYF.